These T cell receptor beta chains were read from a single sample in a study of blood T cell repertoires in COVID-19. The table came from immunoSEQ multiplex PCR; TCRdb's copy has only in-frame clones and leaves some out. The sample shows over 150,000 clones, about 80% of them seen only once. The sequenced material came from peripheral blood. These TCRs come from a human donor with acute or convalescent COVID-19. The donor label of this sample is uncertain. Each CDR3 is given with its conserved first and last residue. The order of the fields is CDR3 protein, CDR3 DNA, V gene, clone size, J gene, D gene. The D gene is left open where the match is weak. Not every row has a clone size; where given, it reads once, few, many or a size class.

CDR3: CASSLRREATDTQYF
DNA: TGTGCCAGCAGTTTAAGGCGGGAGGCCACAGATACGCAGTATTTT
V: TRBV28
size: -
J: TRBJ2-3
D: TRBD2

CDR3: CAIAGTSGQGAYEQYF
DNA: TGTGCCATCGCCGGGACTAGCGGGCAAGGGGCCTACGAGCAGTACTTC
V: TRBV10-3
size: -
J: TRBJ2-7
D: TRBD2

CDR3: CASRIGGEHEQYF
DNA: TGTGCCAGCAGAATAGGGGGCGAACACGAGCAGTACTTC
V: TRBV2
size: -
J: TRBJ2-7
D: TRBD1

CDR3: CASSTGSNQPQHF
DNA: TGTGCCAGTTCTACAGGGAGCAATCAGCCCCAGCATTTT
V: TRBV19
size: -
J: TRBJ1-5
D: -

CDR3: CSVRAGGGEKLFF
DNA: TGCAGCGTTCGGGCAGGAGGCGGTGAAAAACTGTTTTTT
V: TRBV29-1
size: -
J: TRBJ1-4
D: -

CDR3: CASSVPGQKKVDTQYF
DNA: TGTGCCAGCAGTGTACCGGGACAGAAAAAAGTAGATACGCAGTATTTT
V: TRBV5-4
size: -
J: TRBJ2-3
D: TRBD1

CDR3: CASSLTGGGLGYTF
DNA: TGTGCCAGCAGCTTAACCGGGGGGGGGCTTGGCTACACCTTC
V: TRBV28
size: -
J: TRBJ1-2
D: -

CDR3: CASSRRQGTNTEAFF
DNA: TGTGCCAGCAGCCGCCGACAGGGAACGAACACTGAAGCTTTCTTT
V: TRBV5-6
size: few
J: TRBJ1-1
D: TRBD1

CDR3: CASPRGTGAKNEQFF
DNA: TGTGCCAGCCCGCGCGGGACAGGGGCGAAGAATGAGCAGTTCTTC
V: TRBV21-1
size: -
J: TRBJ2-1
D: -

CDR3: CASSQEIAGVLGDTQYF
DNA: TGTGCCAGCAGCCAAGAAATAGCGGGAGTGTTAGGGGATACGCAGTATTTT
V: TRBV3-1/TRBV3-2
size: -
J: TRBJ2-3
D: TRBD2

CDR3: CASSSGDRVTEAFF
DNA: TGTGCCAGCAGTTCCGGGGACAGGGTGACTGAAGCTTTCTTT
V: TRBV6-5
size: -
J: TRBJ1-1
D: TRBD1

CDR3: CASNSGSTDTQYF
DNA: TGTGCCAGCAACAGCGGGAGCACAGATACGCAGTATTTT
V: TRBV3-1/TRBV3-2
size: -
J: TRBJ2-3
D: -

CDR3: CATSPRDRGANNEQFF
DNA: TGTGCCACCAGCCCCCGGGACAGGGGGGCCAACAATGAGCAGTTCTTC
V: TRBV24-1
size: -
J: TRBJ2-1
D: TRBD1

CDR3: CASSYGGGNGEQYF
DNA: TGTGCCAGCAGTTACGGGGGGGGTAATGGCGAGCAGTACTTC
V: TRBV6-5
size: -
J: TRBJ2-7
D: TRBD2

CDR3: CASSIDRGITGELFF
DNA: TGTGCCAGCAGTATTGACAGGGGAATCACCGGGGAGCTGTTTTTT
V: TRBV6-5
size: many
J: TRBJ2-2
D: TRBD1

CDR3: CASRISGTNTGELFF
DNA: TGTGCCAGCAGGATTAGCGGGACGAACACCGGGGAGCTGTTTTTT
V: TRBV6-5
size: -
J: TRBJ2-2
D: TRBD2

CDR3: CASTTDLRNTIYF
DNA: TGTGCCAGTACGACAGACCTCCGAAACACCATATATTTT
V: TRBV5-5
size: -
J: TRBJ1-3
D: -

CDR3: CASSIARSSYEQYF
DNA: TGTGCCAGCTCGATAGCCCGGAGCTCCTACGAGCAGTACTTC
V: TRBV18
size: -
J: TRBJ2-7
D: -